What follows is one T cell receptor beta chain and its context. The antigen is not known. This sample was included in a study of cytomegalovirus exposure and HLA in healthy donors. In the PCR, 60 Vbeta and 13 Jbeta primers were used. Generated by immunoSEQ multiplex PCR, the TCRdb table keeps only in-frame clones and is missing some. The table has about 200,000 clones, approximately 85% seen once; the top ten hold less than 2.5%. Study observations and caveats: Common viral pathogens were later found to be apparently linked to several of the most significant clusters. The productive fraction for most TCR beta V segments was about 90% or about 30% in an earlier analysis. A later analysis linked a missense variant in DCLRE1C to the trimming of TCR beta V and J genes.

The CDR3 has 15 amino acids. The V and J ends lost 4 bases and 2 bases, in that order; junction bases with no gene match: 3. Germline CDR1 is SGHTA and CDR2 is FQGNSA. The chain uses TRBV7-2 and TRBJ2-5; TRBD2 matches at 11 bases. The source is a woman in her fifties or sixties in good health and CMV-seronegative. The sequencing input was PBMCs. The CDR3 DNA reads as TGTGCCAGCAGCTACCTAGCGGGAGGTCAAGAGACCCAGTACTTC. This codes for CASSYLAGGQETQYF.